This record concerns one T cell receptor beta chain sequence. Antigen specificity is unknown. These data are taken from a study of cytomegalovirus exposure and HLA in healthy donors. Findings and limits, study-wide: Most sequenced TCRs were rare (though some public TCRs occurred in many donors). The study designated fewer than 200 TCR beta chains cytomegalovirus-associated.

Method: immunoSEQ multiplex PCR; TCRdb's copy keeps in-frame clones and lacks some. The table has about 130,000 clones, roughly 90% seen once; the top ten hold 1.5% to 2%. Germline CDR1 is SGHAT and CDR2 is FQNNGV. The CDR3 sequence is 16 residues long. J was trimmed by 10 bases and V by 0 bases; bases with no gene match: 10. The chain carries TRBV11-2 and TRBJ2-1; TRBD2 aligns across 9 bases. This clonotype was sampled from a woman between 18 and 29 years old in good health and CMV-seronegative. The specimen sequenced was PBMCs. CDR3 coding DNA: TGTGCCAGCAGCTTAGATTTATTAGCGGGAGACCGGGAGCAGTTCTTC. Its protein is CASSLDLLAGDREQFF.